These T cell receptor beta chains were read from a single sample in a study of T cell repertoires in cytomegalovirus infection. MiXCR, run by TCRdb on the reads, gives a single entry per CDR3 protein. Found here are about 920,000 distinct CDR3 sequences, around 32% of them singletons; the top ten hold roughly 13%. These receptors' targets are unknown. This sample comprised cultured CD8+ T cells from PBMCs, obtained from culture after CMV antigen stimulation. The receptors originated from a human donor in good health (CMV status not recorded). Some clones in this sample may be carry-over from other donors' samples. CDR3s include the opening cysteine and the closing phenylalanine or tryptophan. The order of the fields is D gene, clone size, J gene, V gene, CDR3 protein, CDR3 DNA. D genes are given only for firm matches. Only some rows state a clone size, as once, few, many or a class for expanded clones.

>TRBD2|many|TRBJ2-3|TRBV7-6
CASSLTSGPREDTQYF
TGTGCCAGCAGCCTTACTAGCGGACCGAGGGAAGATACGCAGTATTTT
>-|many|TRBJ2-3|TRBV19
CASSIQGTDTQYF
TGTGCCAGTAGTATTCAGGGCACAGATACGCAGTATTTT
>-|few|TRBJ2-1|TRBV5-3
CASSHGTKLYEQFF
TGTGCCAGCAGCCACGGGACGAAACTCTATGAGCAGTTCTTC
>TRBD2|-|TRBJ2-5|TRBV7-6
CASSRTSASQETQYF
TGTGCCAGCAGCCGGACTAGCGCTAGCCAAGAGACCCAGTACTTC
>-|few|TRBJ2-7|TRBV29-1
CSVVGRGSYEQYF
TGCAGCGTTGTAGGCAGGGGCTCCTACGAGCAGTACTTC
>-|-|TRBJ2-2|TRBV6-2/TRBV6-3
CASSYGGRTGELFF
TGTGCCAGCAGTTACGGGGGTCGAACCGGGGAGCTGTTTTTT
>TRBD1|many|TRBJ2-1|TRBV7-9
CASSLGQGIYNEQFF
TGTGCCAGCAGCTTGGGACAGGGAATTTACAATGAGCAGTTCTTC
>-|-|TRBJ2-5|TRBV15
CATSRGAETQYF
TGTGCCACCAGCAGAGGAGCGGAGACCCAGTACTTC
>TRBD1|few|TRBJ1-6|TRBV4-1
CASSQDRDSYNSPLHF
TGCGCCAGCAGCCAAGATCGGGACAGCTATAATTCACCCCTCCACTTT
>-|many|TRBJ1-6|TRBV12-3/TRBV12-4
CASSVQGPYNSPLHF
TGTGCCAGCAGTGTGCAGGGACCTTATAATTCACCCCTCCACTTT
>-|few|TRBJ1-6|TRBV12-3/TRBV12-4
CASTPSLGGFALHF
TGTGCCAGCACCCCTTCATTGGGCGGTTTTGCCCTCCACTTT
>TRBD2|-|TRBJ2-3|TRBV5-1
CASSYSLAGDLTDTQYF
TGCGCCAGCAGTTACTCCTTAGCGGGGGACCTCACAGATACGCAGTATTTT
>TRBD2|once|TRBJ2-5|TRBV5-1
CASSLDGGSQETQYF
TGCGCCAGCAGCTTGGACGGGGGGTCCCAAGAGACCCAGTACTTC
>TRBD2|-|TRBJ2-3|TRBV6-1
CASMFSGVTDTQYF
TGTGCCAGCATGTTCAGCGGGGTCACAGATACGCAGTATTTT
>-|-|TRBJ2-1|TRBV4-1
CASSQNPGSSYNEQFF
TGCGCCAGCAGCCAAAATCCCGGGAGCTCCTACAATGAGCAGTTCTTC
>-|-|TRBJ2-7|TRBV5-4
CASSLEELEQYF
TGTGCCAGCAGCTTGGAGGAGTTGGAGCAGTACTTC
>TRBD1|-|TRBJ2-7|TRBV5-1
CASSLWTGTDEQYF
TGCGCCAGCAGCTTGTGGACCGGGACAGATGAGCAGTACTTC
>-|many|TRBJ2-5|TRBV7-2
CASSLAGDIRLLQETQYF
TGTGCCAGCAGCTTAGCGGGAGATATTCGGCTGCTCCAAGAGACCCAGTACTTC
>TRBD1|many|TRBJ2-7|TRBV7-9
CASSSPGQGAHEQYF
TGTGCCAGCAGCTCCCCGGGACAGGGGGCCCACGAGCAGTACTTC
>TRBD2|few|TRBJ2-3|TRBV7-9
CASRAGTRIPTDTQYF
TGTGCCAGCAGGGCCGGGACTAGGATCCCCACAGATACGCAGTATTTT
>-|many|TRBJ2-7|TRBV27
CASSLSPGNYEQYF
TGTGCCAGCAGTTTATCTCCAGGGAACTACGAGCAGTACTTC
>-|-|TRBJ1-1|TRBV12-3/TRBV12-4
CASSFGREVEAFF
TGTGCCAGCAGTTTCGGCCGAGAAGTTGAAGCTTTCTTT
>-|once|TRBJ1-1|TRBV29-1
CSADNPTEAFF
TGCAGCGCCGACAATCCCACTGAAGCTTTCTTT
>-|-|TRBJ1-2|TRBV7-9
CASSQRGAEGYTF
TGTGCCAGCAGCCAAAGGGGTGCAGAAGGCTACACCTTC
>TRBD1|-|TRBJ1-2|TRBV14
CASSQKVTGALGFYGYTF
TGTGCCAGCAGCCAAAAGGTGACAGGGGCGCTGGGCTTCTATGGCTACACCTTC
>TRBD1|-|TRBJ2-1|TRBV29-1
CSVTGGYFDEQFF
TGCAGCGTGACAGGGGGGTATTTCGATGAGCAGTTCTTC
>TRBD1|many|TRBJ2-2|TRBV7-8
CASSPWTGSGELFF
TGTGCCAGCAGCCCGTGGACAGGCTCCGGGGAGCTGTTTTTT
>-|few|TRBJ1-2|TRBV29-1
CSVDGMEDYGYTF
TGCAGCGTAGATGGAATGGAGGACTATGGCTACACCTTC
>-|few|TRBJ2-7|TRBV7-6
CASSPGGGGTYEQYF
TGTGCCAGCAGCCCGGGCGGGGGCGGGACCTACGAGCAGTACTTC
>-|-|TRBJ1-6|TRBV4-2
CASSQEGKFSYNSPLHF
TGTGCCAGCAGCCAAGAAGGGAAGTTCTCCTATAATTCACCCCTCCACTTT
>-|few|TRBJ2-5|TRBV6-1
CASRGTGLARETQYF
TGTGCCAGCCGGGGGACGGGACTCGCAAGAGAGACCCAGTACTTC
>-|-|TRBJ2-1|TRBV12-5
CASGFLTQGDTTYNEQFF
TGTGCTAGTGGTTTCCTAACACAGGGAGACACTACCTACAATGAGCAGTTCTTC
>TRBD1|-|TRBJ1-2|TRBV5-3
CASSPRQGSIYGYTF
TGTGCCAGCAGCCCGAGACAGGGGTCGATCTATGGCTACACCTTC
>-|-|TRBJ2-4|TRBV20-1
CSARGRDLDKNIQYF
TGCAGTGCTAGAGGCAGGGACTTGGACAAAAACATTCAGTACTTC
>-|-|TRBJ2-3|TRBV2
CASSEQWAATDTQYF
TGTGCCAGCAGTGAGCAGTGGGCCGCCACAGATACGCAGTATTTT
>TRBD1|many|TRBJ2-2|TRBV7-6
CASSTRDRANTGELFF
TGTGCCAGCAGCACCCGCGACAGGGCGAACACCGGGGAGCTGTTTTTT